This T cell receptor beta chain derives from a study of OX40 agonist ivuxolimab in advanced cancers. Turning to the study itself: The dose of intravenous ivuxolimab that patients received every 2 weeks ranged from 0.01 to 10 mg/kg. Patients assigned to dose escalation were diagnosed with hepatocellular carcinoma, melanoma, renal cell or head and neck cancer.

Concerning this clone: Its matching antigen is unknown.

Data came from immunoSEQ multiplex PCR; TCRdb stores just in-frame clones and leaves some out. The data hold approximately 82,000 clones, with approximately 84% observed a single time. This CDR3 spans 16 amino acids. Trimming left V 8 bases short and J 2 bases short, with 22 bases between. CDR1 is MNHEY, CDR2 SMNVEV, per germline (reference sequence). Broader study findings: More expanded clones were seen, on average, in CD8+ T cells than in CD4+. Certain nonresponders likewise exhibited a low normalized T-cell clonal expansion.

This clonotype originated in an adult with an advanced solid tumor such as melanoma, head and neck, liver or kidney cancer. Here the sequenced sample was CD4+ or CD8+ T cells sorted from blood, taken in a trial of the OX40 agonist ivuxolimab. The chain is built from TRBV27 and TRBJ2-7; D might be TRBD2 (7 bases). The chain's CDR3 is CASGPLGGGKAYEQYF. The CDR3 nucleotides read TGTGCCAGCGGCCCATTAGGGGGGGGAAAGGCCTACGAGCAGTACTTC.